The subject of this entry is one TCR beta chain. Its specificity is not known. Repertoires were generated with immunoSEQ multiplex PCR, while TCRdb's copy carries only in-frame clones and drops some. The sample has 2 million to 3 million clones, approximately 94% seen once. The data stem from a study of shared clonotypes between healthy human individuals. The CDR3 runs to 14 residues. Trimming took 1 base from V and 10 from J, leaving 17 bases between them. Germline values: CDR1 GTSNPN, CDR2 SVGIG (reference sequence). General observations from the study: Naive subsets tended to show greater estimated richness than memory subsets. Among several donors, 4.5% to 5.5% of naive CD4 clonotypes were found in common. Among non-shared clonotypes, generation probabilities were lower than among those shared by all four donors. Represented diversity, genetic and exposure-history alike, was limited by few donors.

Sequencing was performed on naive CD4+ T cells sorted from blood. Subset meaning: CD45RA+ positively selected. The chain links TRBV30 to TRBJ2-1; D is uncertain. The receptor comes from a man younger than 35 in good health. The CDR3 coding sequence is TGTGCCTGGAGTGCTAGGCGTCACGCCGGCGAGCAGTTCTTC. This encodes CAWSARRHAGEQFF.